This T cell receptor (beta chain) was observed in a study of blood T cell repertoires in COVID-19. Study background: COVID-19 samples, acute and convalescent, were from the United States, Italy and Spain.

Germline V CDR1 and CDR2: LNHDA, SQIVND (reference sequence). This CDR3 has 14 amino acids. V lost 2 bases and J 0 bases, leaving 7 bases between the germline ends. In the source study's methods: Estimation of nucleated cell counts was performed using reference gene primer amplification. Sequenced by immunoSEQ multiplex PCR; TCRdb stores in-frame clones only, minus some. From that table come the V and J calls and clone size; the DNA was used to work out D and trimming. The table shows 95,000 to 150,000 clones, with 80% to 90% occurring only once. This clone was counted once. The chain has TRBV19 and TRBJ1-1; D is uncertain. This TCR derives from a man aged 70 or older with active or convalescent COVID-19. The sequenced sample consisted of peripheral blood. The CDR3 DNA reads TGTGCCAGTAGTATAACCGGGATGAACACTGAAGCTTTCTTT. Protein: CASSITGMNTEAFF.